These 23 T cell receptor beta chains were sequenced from one sample in a study of cytomegalovirus exposure and HLA in healthy donors. PCR employed 60 Vbeta and 13 Jbeta primers. Produced via immunoSEQ multiplex PCR; TCRdb's table is partial and in-frame only. The sample consists of fewer than 150,000 clones, 70% to 80% of them appearing once. Source material: PBMCs. The source of these receptors is a woman aged 50 to 60 in good health and CMV-seronegative.

Points on this clone: In the same sample, other DNA sequences code for this CDR3. The V call is TRBV7-2, the J call TRBJ2-5, with TRBD1 identical over 7 bases. Germline V gene sequence: CDR1 SGHTA, CDR2 FQGNSA. The CDR3 contains 13 residues. Germline trimming cut 0 bases from V and 5 bases from J; bases unmatched to any gene: 0. The CDR3 sequence: CASSLARGETQYF. The CDR3 nucleotides read TGTGCCAGCAGCTTAGCCAGGGGGGAGACCCAGTACTTC. Full variable domain (outside the CDR3, taken from reference TRBV7-2 and TRBJ2-5): GAGVSQSPSNKVTEKGKDVELRCDPISGHTALYWYRQSLGQGLEFLIYFQGNSAPDKSGLPSDRFSAERTGGSVSTLTIQRTQQEDSAVYLCASSLARGETQYFGPGTRLLVL.

The rearrangement links TRBV7-2 to TRBJ2-5, with 7 bases lining up with TRBD2. The V and J ends lost 2 bases and 2 bases, in that order; junction bases with no gene match: 5. The CDR3 extends over 15 amino acids. CDR1 and CDR2 (germline): SGHTA, FQGNSA. The CDR3 protein is CASSLSSGAQETQYF. In DNA, the CDR3 is TGTGCCAGCAGCTTATCTAGCGGAGCGCAAGAGACCCAGTACTTC.

The gene calls are TRBV18 and TRBJ1-2; D ambiguous. Germline CDR1 is KGHSH and CDR2 is LQKENI. CDR3 size: 12 residues. The V gene lost 3 bases and the J gene lost 4 bases, with 6 bases spanning the gap. The chain's CDR3 is CASSPLSYGYTF. CDR3 sequence (DNA): TGTGCCAGCTCACCGCTTAGCTATGGCTACACCTTC.

This chain links TRBV7-8 with TRBJ2-7, with TRBD1 matching 10 bases. This CDR3 region has 14 residues. Unmatched junction bases numbered 7, after V lost 5 bases and J lost 6 bases. Germline CDR1 is SGHVS and CDR2 is FQNEAQ. The CDR3 nucleotides read TGTGCCAGCAGCAGGGGACAGGGGACTTCCGAGCAGTACTTC. This sequence encodes CASSRGQGTSEQYF.

This chain connects TRBV4-1 to TRBJ1-6; D not certain. V was pared by 1 base and J by 5 bases, with 9 bases between. Germline V lookup: CDR1 MGHRA, CDR2 YSYEKL. The CDR3 length is 15 residues. The CDR3 DNA reads TGCGCCAGCAGCCAAGTCGGGGTAAATAATTCACCCCTCCACTTT. This encodes CASSQVGVNNSPLHF.

The CDR3 protein is CATSNVDRGGINEQYF. The CDR3 DNA follows: TGTGCCACCAGCAACGTCGACAGGGGAGGGATAAACGAGCAGTACTTC. The V and J genes are TRBV15 and TRBJ2-7, with D possibly being TRBD1 (8 bases). There are 16 residues in the CDR3. The germline V and J ends were trimmed by 4 bases and 5 bases, with 21 bases remaining between them. Germline lookup yields CDR1 LNHNV and CDR2 YYDKDF (reference sequence).

This clone showed up just once. The chain is built from TRBV19 and TRBJ1-6; D unclear. The CDR3 totals 14 residues. V was cut by 4 bases and J by 9 bases, with 13 bases left in between. Per germline, CDR1 LNHDA and CDR2 SQIVND (reference sequence). The CDR3 nucleotides are TGTGCCAGTAGTAGCGGGCCCACGGGTTCACCCCTCCACTTT. Its translation is CASSSGPTGSPLHF.

The V and J genes are TRBV7-9 and TRBJ2-3, with a weak D call TRBD1 (6 bases). V lost 4 bases to trimming and J lost 6 bases, with 8 bases between them. Germline CDR1 SEHNR, CDR2 FQNEAQ (reference sequence). The CDR3 is 12 residues long. The CDR3 DNA follows: TGTGCCAGCAGCTATAGGGGGGATACGCAGTATTTT. This sequence encodes CASSYRGDTQYF.

The count of this clone is one. The CDR3: CASSVEGANSPLHF. As DNA, the CDR3 is TGTGCCAGCAGCGTAGAGGGGGCTAATTCACCCCTCCACTTT. The chain joins TRBV9 to TRBJ1-6; 7 bases line up with TRBD1. CDR1 is SGDLS, CDR2 YYNGEE, per germline. The CDR3 extends over 14 amino acids. The trim removed 0 bases at V and 6 bases at J, leaving 0 bases unmatched.

The chain recombines TRBV19 with TRBJ1-2; 8 nucleotides align to TRBD1. The CDR3 runs to 14 residues. V trimming: 2 bases; J trimming: 6 bases; junction bases outside the gene matches: 5. The germline gives CDR1 LNHDA, CDR2 SQIVND (reference sequence). The CDR3 DNA sequence: TGTGCCAGTAGTATACAGGGGGCCTTTGATGGCTACACCTTC. As protein: CASSIQGAFDGYTF. Supplemented by reference TRBV19 and TRBJ1-2, the full variable domain reads DGGITQSPKYLFRKEGQNVTLSCEQNLNHDAMYWYRQDPGQGLRLIYYSQIVNDFQKGDIAEGYSVSREKKESFPLTVTSAQKNPTAFYLCASSIQGAFDGYTFGSGTRLTVV.

The chain carries TRBV14 and TRBJ1-2, with 11 bases matching TRBD1. Germline V gene data show CDR1 as SGHDN and CDR2 as FVKESK. This CDR3 spans 16 amino acids. V shed 4 bases, J shed 4 bases, and the junction held 8 bases outside the gene matches. For the CDR3, the DNA is TGTGCCAGCAGCCCCGCCGGACAGGGGGCCCGCTATGGCTACACCTTC. It is translated as CASSPAGQGARYGYTF. Drawing the rest from reference TRBV14 and TRBJ1-2, the complete variable domain is EAGVTQFPSHSVIEKGQTVTLRCDPISGHDNLYWYRRVMGKEIKFLLHFVKESKQDESGMPNNRFLAERTGGTYSTLKVQPAELEDSGVYFCASSPAGQGARYGYTFGSGTRLTVV.

This chain uses TRBV4-2 with TRBJ1-1; D is uncertain. With 4 bases removed from V and 5 bases from J, the gap between germline ends came to 14 bases. In germline, CDR1 is LGHNA, CDR2 YNFKEQ. The CDR3 has 14 residues. DNA of the CDR3: TGTGCCAGCAGCCTCATAGTAGCAACGACTGAAGCTTTCTTT. Its protein product is CASSLIVATTEAFF.

This chain links TRBV7-9 with TRBJ2-5; perhaps TRBD1 as D (6 bases). The CDR3 consists of 12 residues. Trimming took off 6 bases at V and 5 bases at J, with 10 bases between the two ends. Germline loops: CDR1 SEHNR, CDR2 FQNEAQ (reference sequence). CDR3 region: CASRPQGETQYF. CDR3 coding DNA: TGTGCCAGCAGACCGCAGGGGGAGACCCAGTACTTC.

The chain recombines TRBV2 with TRBJ2-5; D ambiguous. V gave up 2 bases and J gave up 2 bases, with 6 bases separating them. This CDR3 region has 13 residues. Looked up from germline, CDR1 is SNHLY and CDR2 is FYNNEI. The CDR3 reads CASSEIGQETQYF. CDR3 DNA sequence: TGTGCCAGCAGTGAAATCGGGCAAGAGACCCAGTACTTC.

The J gene is TRBJ2-3, the V gene TRBV4-2; TRBD1 might be the D (5 bases). In germline, CDR1 is LGHNA, CDR2 YNFKEQ. The CDR3 has 16 residues. V lost 3 bases and J lost 3, with 16 bases in between. The CDR3 coding sequence is TGTGCCAGCAGCCAGCTAGGGGTGTCAGGGACAGATACGCAGTATTTT. It is translated as CASSQLGVSGTDTQYF.

The chain combines TRBV6-5 with TRBJ1-2, with D possibly matching TRBD1 (5 bases). Trimming shortened V by 8 bases and J by 2 bases, and 9 bases separated the two germline ends. The CDR3 has 12 amino acids. Per germline, CDR1 MNHEY and CDR2 SVGAGI. The CDR3 sequence: CASGTGNYGYTF. The CDR3 coding sequence is TGTGCCAGCGGTACAGGCAACTATGGCTACACCTTC.

This chain connects TRBV11-2 to TRBJ2-2; 10 bases are a match to TRBD1. The trim removed 2 bases at V and 5 bases at J, leaving 2 bases unmatched. Germline V gene data show CDR1 as SGHAT and CDR2 as FQNNGV. The CDR3 covers 15 residues. CDR3 residues: CASSLSGQGTGELFF. The CDR3 DNA sequence: TGTGCCAGCAGCTTATCGGGACAGGGGACCGGGGAGCTGTTTTTT.

The genes are TRBV28 and TRBJ2-2, with 9 bases lining up with TRBD2. The J segment lost 5 bases and the V segment lost 5 bases, leaving 6 bases of the junction unmatched. Germline V gene data show CDR1 as MDHEN and CDR2 as SYDVKM. CDR3 length: 15 residues. The CDR3 reads CASSLSGGLTGELFF. The CDR3 nucleotides read TGTGCCAGCAGTCTTAGCGGGGGATTGACCGGGGAGCTGTTTTTT. Full variable domain (rest looked up from reference TRBV28 and TRBJ2-2): DVKVTQSSRYLVKRTGEKVFLECVQDMDHENMFWYRQDPGLGLRLIYFSYDVKMKEKGDIPEGYSVSREKKERFSLILESASTNQTSMYLCASSLSGGLTGELFFGEGSRLTVL.

The V gene is TRBV19, the J gene TRBJ2-5; D remains unclear. With 6 bases removed from V and 1 base from J, the gap between germline ends came to 12 bases. Germline V gene sequence: CDR1 LNHDA, CDR2 SQIVND (reference sequence). This CDR3 comprises 14 residues. The CDR3 sequence is CASRPVAAQETQYF. The CDR3, as DNA: TGTGCCAGTAGGCCAGTAGCAGCCCAAGAGACCCAGTACTTC.

This chain links TRBV2 with TRBJ1-5, with 10 bases fitting TRBD1. This CDR3 has 19 amino acids. Per the germline V gene, CDR1 is SNHLY and CDR2 is FYNNEI. J was trimmed by 5 bases and V by 3 bases; bases with no gene match: 16. The CDR3 region is CASSDPSGTGEKGDQPQHF. In DNA, the CDR3 is TGTGCCAGCAGTGACCCCTCCGGGACAGGGGAAAAAGGGGATCAGCCCCAGCATTTT.

The rearrangement uses TRBV5-1 and TRBJ2-7; D may be TRBD1 (7 bases). Germline lookup yields CDR1 SGHRS and CDR2 YFSETQ. This CDR3 comprises 16 residues. Trimming stripped 0 bases from V and 2 bases from J, with 15 bases between. The CDR3 spells CASSLGGGGPAYEQYF. The CDR3 bases are TGCGCCAGCAGCTTGGGCGGAGGGGGCCCTGCCTACGAGCAGTACTTC.

The chain links TRBV4-3 to TRBJ2-6; 8 bases match TRBD2. The CDR3 totals 18 residues. Looked up from germline, CDR1 is LGHNA and CDR2 is YSLEER. The trim removed 0 bases at V and 0 bases at J, leaving 4 bases unmatched. The CDR3 here is CASSQDTSGNSGANVLTF. The CDR3 coding sequence is TGCGCCAGCAGCCAAGATACTAGCGGAAACTCTGGGGCCAACGTCCTGACTTTC.

This chain connects TRBV30 to TRBJ2-7; D is uncertain. CDR1 is GTSNPN and CDR2 is SVGIG in the germline V gene (reference sequence). Trimming left V 4 bases short and J 5 bases short, with 15 bases between. CDR3 length equals 13 residues. The chain's CDR3 is CAWKAGYVNEQYF. The CDR3 coding sequence is TGTGCCTGGAAGGCCGGGTATGTCAACGAGCAGTACTTC.